The rows below give T cell receptor beta chains drawn from one sample of a study of Graves' ophthalmopathy and Graves' hyperthyroidism. Via MiXCR, TCRdb re-called the multiplex PCR reads, giving one row per CDR3 protein. The sample includes some 390,000 distinct CDR3 sequences, around 16% of them seen just once. Input material: peripheral blood. The receptor source for this set is a woman aged 18-30 years with Graves' ophthalmopathy. Both conserved end residues are part of each CDR3. A D gene is named only where the DNA matches it firmly. Clone size, where shown, is once, few, many, or a class for clones that have expanded.

TRBJ1-5 | NA | TRBV6-5 | many | TGTGCCAGCAGTCAAATGGGTCGGGGGGCGGCTCAGCCCCAGCATTTT | CASSQMGRGAAQPQHF
TRBJ2-7 | TRBD1 | TRBV19 | NA | TGTGCCAGTAGAAGCCGGGACAGCTACGAGCAGTACTTC | CASRSRDSYEQYF
TRBJ2-7 | NA | TRBV30 | many | TGTGCCTGGAGTCCAGCGAATGGGGACGAGCAGTACTTC | CAWSPANGDEQYF
TRBJ2-7 | TRBD1 | TRBV27 | few | TGTGCCAGCAGTTTAATATCGGACAGGGGGTACGAGCAGTACTTC | CASSLISDRGYEQYF
TRBJ1-1 | NA | TRBV18 | NA | TGTGCCAGCCTTATTAGAGGGGAGAACACTGAAGCTTTCTTT | CASLIRGENTEAFF
TRBJ2-5 | NA | TRBV28 | many | TGTGCCAGCAGTCTACCGGGCACAGAATTGGAGACCCAGTACTTC | CASSLPGTELETQYF
TRBJ1-5 | NA | TRBV6-5 | many | TGTGCCAGCACCACCTCAAGGGAGATTCAGCCCCAGCATTTT | CASTTSREIQPQHF
TRBJ2-7 | NA | TRBV19 | many | TGTGCCAGTAGTATCAGGCAACCTTCCACCTACGAGCAGTACTTC | CASSIRQPSTYEQYF
TRBJ2-7 | NA | TRBV24-1 | many | TGTGCCACCAGTGACGCGAGTGGACAGAGCTACGAGCAGTACTTC | CATSDASGQSYEQYF
TRBJ1-1 | NA | TRBV11-1 | many | TGTGCCAGCAGCACACAATCGGGCATGACAGGGAACACTGAAGCTTTCTTT | CASSTQSGMTGNTEAFF
TRBJ1-2 | TRBD1 | TRBV20-1 | many | TGCAGTGCTAGGATAACAGGGGGGGCCTATGGCTACACCTTC | CSARITGGAYGYTF
TRBJ2-7 | NA | TRBV6-5 | many | TGTGCCAGCAGTTACTCGACCCCGGAATCACCCTACGAGCAGTACTTC | CASSYSTPESPYEQYF
TRBJ1-1 | NA | TRBV5-1 | many | TGCGCCAGCAGCTTGGCCAACACGGGACTCACTGAAGCTTTCTTT | CASSLANTGLTEAFF
TRBJ2-7 | NA | TRBV20-1 | many | TGCAGTGCTAGGGACCCGTACTCGGTGAGCTACTACGAGCAGTACTTC | CSARDPYSVSYYEQYF
TRBJ1-2 | NA | TRBV7-9 | many | TGTGCCAGCAGGGGACGGGACTATGGCTACACCTTC | CASRGRDYGYTF
TRBJ2-5 | NA | TRBV12-3/TRBV12-4 | NA | TGTGCCAGCAGTTTAGCCGAGGGGGTTCAAGAGACCCAGTACTTC | CASSLAEGVQETQYF
TRBJ2-7 | TRBD1 | TRBV11-2 | many | TGTGCCAGCAGCTTAGTGGGGACAGGGTACGAGCAGTACTTC | CASSLVGTGYEQYF
TRBJ2-4 | TRBD1 | TRBV28 | NA | TGTGCCAGCAGTCCCCCCGGGACAGGGACGTTCTTC | CASSPPGTGTFF
TRBJ2-6 | NA | TRBV12-3/TRBV12-4 | many | TGTGCCAGCAGCCGTCAGGGATCTGGGGCCAACGTCCTGACTTTC | CASSRQGSGANVLTF
TRBJ1-1 | NA | TRBV12-3/TRBV12-4 | NA | TGTGCCAGCAGTTTATCAAGGGGAACTGGAGCTTTCTTT | CASSLSRGTGAFF
TRBJ1-5 | TRBD1 | TRBV7-8 | many | TGTGCCAGCAGCTTGGGACAGGGGCCTCCCCGTGGCAATCAGCCCCAGCATTTT | CASSLGQGPPRGNQPQHF
TRBJ1-5 | NA | TRBV4-3 | many | TGCGCCAGCAGCCAAGATCTCCGGGAGCAGCCCCAGCATTTT | CASSQDLREQPQHF
TRBJ1-1 | NA | TRBV6-2/TRBV6-3 | NA | TGTGCCAGCAGGCGAGACTTACCGCACACTGAAGCTTTCTTT | CASRRDLPHTEAFF
TRBJ2-7 | NA | TRBV19 | many | TGTGCCAGTAGTACCCCGGGGCTTCCATACGAGCAGTACTTC | CASSTPGLPYEQYF
TRBJ2-5 | NA | TRBV6-5 | many | TGTGCCAGCAGTCTTAACCCTCAGGGAACCACCCAGTACTTC | CASSLNPQGTTQYF
TRBJ1-5 | TRBD1 | TRBV28 | many | TGTGCCAGCAGTTATGTCCGAGACAGGGGGCTCAGCAATCAGCCCCAGCATTTT | CASSYVRDRGLSNQPQHF
TRBJ2-5 | TRBD2 | TRBV11-2 | NA | TGTGCCAGCAGCTCTGCCAGGGGGTGGCGGGAGGGTTACGAGACCCAGTACTTC | CASSSARGWREGYETQYF
TRBJ2-2 | TRBD1 | TRBV7-3 | few | TGTGCCAGCAGCTTAGGACTTACGGACAGGGCTTCGTCCGGGGAGCTGTTTTTT | CASSLGLTDRASSGELFF
TRBJ1-5 | NA | TRBV28 | many | TGTGCCAGCAGTTTAAGGGGGGGCAGGATACAGCCCCAGCATTTT | CASSLRGGRIQPQHF
TRBJ1-5 | NA | TRBV6-5 | NA | TGTGCCAGCAGTTTAGGTTTTGGGGTAGGCAATCAGCCCCAGCATTTT | CASSLGFGVGNQPQHF